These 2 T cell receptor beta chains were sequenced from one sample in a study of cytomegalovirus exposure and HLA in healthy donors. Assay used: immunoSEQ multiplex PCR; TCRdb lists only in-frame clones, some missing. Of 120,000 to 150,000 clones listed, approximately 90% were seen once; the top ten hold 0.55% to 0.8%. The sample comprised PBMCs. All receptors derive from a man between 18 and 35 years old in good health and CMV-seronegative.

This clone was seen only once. The CDR3 sequence: CASSSYSLTGGRETQYF. The CDR3 region has the DNA TGTGCCAGCAGCTCCTACTCCCTGACAGGGGGCAGAGAGACCCAGTACTTC. V gene TRBV11-3 combines with J gene TRBJ2-5; 10 nucleotides line up with TRBD1. The germline V gene has CDR1 SGHNT and CDR2 YENEEA. This CDR3 contains 17 residues. With 4 bases clipped from V and 4 bases from J, the junction kept 12 bases outside the gene matches.

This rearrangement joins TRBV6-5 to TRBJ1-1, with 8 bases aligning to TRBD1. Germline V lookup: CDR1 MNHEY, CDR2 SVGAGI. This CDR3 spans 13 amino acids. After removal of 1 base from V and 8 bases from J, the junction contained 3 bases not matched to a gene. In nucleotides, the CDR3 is TGTGCCAGCAGTTACTTTCGGGACAGGGAAGCTTTCTTT. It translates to CASSYFRDREAFF.